The clone carrying this T cell receptor beta chain was seen repeatedly, ten times or more. Its antigen is unknown. TCRdb re-called the PCR reads with MiXCR. The sample comprises approximately 14,000 clones, around 12% of which are singletons, and approximately 15% rests with the top ten. Germline V lookup: CDR1 WNHNN, CDR2 SYGVQD (reference sequence). This CDR3 region has 15 residues. The germline V and J ends were trimmed by 5 bases and 1 base, with 14 bases remaining between them. Thyroid surgery was performed in patients who had received no treatment beforehand. The data belong to a study of metastatic and nonmetastatic thyroid tumors. For the study at large: Where malignant and benign thyroid patients were concerned, repertoires were compared across blood and tumor or nodule tissue.

Study results and limitations: It was reported that TCR beta diversity was significantly higher in malignant thyroid tumors than benign nodules, in blood and tumor.

Material: blood. The receptor was derived from a female donor with papillary thyroid cancer or a benign thyroid nodule (not recorded which). Some clones in this sample may be carry-over from other donors' samples. The rearrangement uses TRBV10-1 and TRBJ1-1, with D unclear. As DNA, the CDR3 is TGCGCCAGCAGTCCCCGGACGGGTCCGAACACTGAAGCTTTCTTT. Encoded protein: CASSPRTGPNTEAFF.